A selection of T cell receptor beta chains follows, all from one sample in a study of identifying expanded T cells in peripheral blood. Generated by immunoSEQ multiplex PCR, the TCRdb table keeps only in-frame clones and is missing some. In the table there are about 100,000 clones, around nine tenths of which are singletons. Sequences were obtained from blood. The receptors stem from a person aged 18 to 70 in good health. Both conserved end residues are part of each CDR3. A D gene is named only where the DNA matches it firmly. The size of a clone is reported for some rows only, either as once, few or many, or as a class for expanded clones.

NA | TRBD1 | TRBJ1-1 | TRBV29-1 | CSVDLTGGRAFF | TGCAGCGTTGATCTGACAGGGGGCCGGGCTTTCTTT
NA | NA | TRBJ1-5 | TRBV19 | CASSPEGKQPQHF | TGTGCCAGTAGCCCCGAAGGCAAGCAGCCCCAGCATTTT
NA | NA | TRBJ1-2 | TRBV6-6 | CASSSGQMLGYTF | TGTGCCAGCAGTTCAGGACAGATGCTGGGCTACACCTTC
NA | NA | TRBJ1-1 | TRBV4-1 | CASSLRGTTEAFF | TGCGCCAGCAGCCTAAGGGGTACCACTGAAGCTTTCTTT
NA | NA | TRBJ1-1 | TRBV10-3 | CAISESRTVNTEAFF | TGTGCCATCAGTGAGTCCCGGACAGTGAACACTGAAGCTTTCTTT
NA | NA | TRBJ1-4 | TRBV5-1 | CASSLGRDPVGEKLFF | TGCGCCAGCAGCTTGGGCCGGGATCCAGTTGGTGAAAAACTGTTTTTT
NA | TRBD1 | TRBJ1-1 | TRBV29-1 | CSVEVPRQGKGLWEAFF | TGCAGCGTTGAGGTCCCCAGACAGGGAAAGGGTCTGTGGGAAGCTTTCTTT
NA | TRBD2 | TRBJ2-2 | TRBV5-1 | CASGLAVTGAGELFF | TGCGCCAGCGGACTAGCGGTTACAGGGGCCGGGGAGCTGTTTTTT
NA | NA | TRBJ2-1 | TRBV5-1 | CASSPSSWTVKDQYNEQFF | TGCGCCAGTAGCCCATCCTCCTGGACAGTAAAGGATCAATACAATGAGCAGTTCTTC
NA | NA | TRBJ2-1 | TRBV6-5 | CASSYVPRGEQFF | TGTGCCAGCAGTTACGTACCTCGAGGAGAGCAGTTCTTC
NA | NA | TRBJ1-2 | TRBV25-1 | CASSVGSAGYTF | TGTGCCAGCAGTGTGGGTTCCGCTGGCTACACCTTC
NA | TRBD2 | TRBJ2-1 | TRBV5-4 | CASSLGGLAGGYNEQFF | TGTGCCAGCAGCTTGGGGGGACTAGCGGGAGGGTACAATGAGCAGTTCTTC
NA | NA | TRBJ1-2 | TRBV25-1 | CASSTGTLYGYTF | TGTGCCAGCAGTACCGGGACTCTTTATGGCTACACCTTC
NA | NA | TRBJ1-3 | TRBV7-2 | CASSLSGNTIYF | TGTGCCAGCAGCTTAAGCGGAAACACCATATATTTT
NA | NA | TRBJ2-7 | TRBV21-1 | CASSKAYGRPVGGIYEQYF | TGTGCCAGCAGCAAAGCTTATGGGCGCCCCGTGGGGGGAATATACGAGCAGTACTTC
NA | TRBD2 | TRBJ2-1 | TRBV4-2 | CASSPGTRNEQFF | TGTGCCAGCAGCCCCGGGACTAGAAATGAGCAGTTCTTC
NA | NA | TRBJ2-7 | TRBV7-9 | CASSHSNSRLYEQYF | TGTGCCAGCAGCCATTCGAACAGTAGGCTCTACGAGCAGTACTTC
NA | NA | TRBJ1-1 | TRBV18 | CASSPPSGQNTEAFF | TGTGCCAGCTCACCACCGTCCGGACAGAACACTGAAGCTTTCTTT
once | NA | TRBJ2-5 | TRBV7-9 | CASSSRVIETQYF | TGTGCCAGCAGCTCCAGGGTTATAGAGACCCAGTACTTC
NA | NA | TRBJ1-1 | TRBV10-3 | CAISELGVNTEAFF | TGTGCCATCAGTGAGTTAGGGGTTAACACTGAAGCTTTCTTT
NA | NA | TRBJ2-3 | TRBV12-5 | CASAQGGTDTQYF | TGTGCTAGTGCCCAAGGAGGAACAGATACGCAGTATTTT
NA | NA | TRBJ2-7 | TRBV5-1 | CASSLDGARYF | TGCGCCAGCAGCTTGGACGGGGCTCGGTACTTC
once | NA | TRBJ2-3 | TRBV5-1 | CASSSGFGRGTDTQYF | TGCGCCAGCAGCTCGGGATTCGGGCGCGGCACAGATACGCAGTATTTT
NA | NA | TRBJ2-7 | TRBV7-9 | CASSPRYEQYF | TGTGCCAGCAGCCCCCGGTACGAGCAGTACTTC
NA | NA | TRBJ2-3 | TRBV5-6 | CASSFGTAGRTQYF | TGTGCCAGCAGCTTCGGCACGGCCGGTCGTACGCAGTATTTT
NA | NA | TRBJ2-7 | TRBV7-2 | CASSLDDRNYEQYF | TGTGCCAGCAGCTTAGATGACAGAAACTACGAGCAGTACTTC
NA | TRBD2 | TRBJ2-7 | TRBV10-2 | CASRTSGEGSYEQYF | TGCGCCAGCCGGACTAGCGGGGAGGGCTCCTACGAGCAGTACTTC
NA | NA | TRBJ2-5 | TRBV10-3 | CAISESGGTLRQYF | TGTGCCATCAGTGAGTCTGGGGGGACCCTGCGGCAGTACTTC
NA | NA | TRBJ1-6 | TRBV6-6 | CASRGLGWSPLHF | TGTGCCAGCAGGGGGCTAGGCTGGTCACCCCTCCACTTT
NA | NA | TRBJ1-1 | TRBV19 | CASGKLQGVTEAFF | TGTGCCAGTGGGAAGCTACAGGGAGTCACTGAAGCTTTCTTT
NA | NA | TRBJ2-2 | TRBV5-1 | CASSRGGRRSGELFF | TGCGCCAGCAGCCGGGGCGGTAGAAGGTCCGGGGAGCTGTTTTTT
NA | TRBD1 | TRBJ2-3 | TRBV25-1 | CASSRQGADTQYF | TGTGCCAGCTCTAGACAGGGGGCGGATACGCAGTATTTT
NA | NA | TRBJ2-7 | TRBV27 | CASSWTVGYEQYF | TGTGCCAGCAGTTGGACAGTGGGTTACGAGCAGTACTTC
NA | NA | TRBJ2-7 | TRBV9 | CASSVGGNSWYEQYF | TGTGCCAGCAGCGTAGGAGGGAACTCCTGGTACGAGCAGTACTTC
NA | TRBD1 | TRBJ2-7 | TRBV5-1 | CASSLAGTAYEQYF | TGCGCCAGCAGCTTGGCTGGGACAGCCTACGAGCAGTACTTC
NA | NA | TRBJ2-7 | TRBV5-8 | CASSRSGNHKGEQYF | TGTGCCAGCAGCAGATCCGGGAACCACAAAGGCGAGCAGTACTTC
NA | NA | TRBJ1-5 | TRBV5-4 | CASSFWQVNQPQHF | TGTGCCAGCAGCTTCTGGCAGGTCAATCAGCCCCAGCATTTT
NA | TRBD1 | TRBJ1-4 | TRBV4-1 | CASSRETRTGLFF | TGCGCCAGCAGTCGGGAGACCAGGACAGGGCTGTTTTTT
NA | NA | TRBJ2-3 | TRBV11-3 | CASSSGGTVTQYF | TGTGCCAGCAGCTCGGGGGGGACAGTTACGCAGTATTTT
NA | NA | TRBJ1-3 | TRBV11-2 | CASSFRGGFIYF | TGTGCCAGCAGCTTCAGGGGCGGGTTCATATATTTT
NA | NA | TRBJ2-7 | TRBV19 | CASSIAGGSSYEQYF | TGTGCCAGTAGTATTGCTGGGGGATCCTCCTACGAGCAGTACTTC